These 30 T cell receptor beta chains were sequenced from one sample in a study of blood T cells in healthy people across ages. PCR was performed a second time for about 6 to 11 cycles using a sample-barcoded 5' primer and a J-beta primer mix. In TCRdb, the 5' RACE reads were re-called with MiXCR into one record per CDR3 protein. Counted here are roughly 700,000 distinct CDR3 sequences, approximately 25% occurring once; the ten biggest clones make up 9.4%. The sample also formed part of further work on T cells of mothers and their children.

The material sequenced was blood. Receptors were obtained from a boy between 10 and 17 years old in good health.

This chain links TRBV11-2 with TRBJ2-5, with 11 bases aligning to TRBD1. Near its end, the DNA agrees better with TRBJ2-1, so the J call may be wrong. CDR1 and CDR2 from the germline V gene are SGHAT and FQNNGV. The CDR3 spans 14 residues. In DNA form, the CDR3 reads TGTGCCAGCAGCTGGACAGGGGGCGTTTGGGAGCAGTTCTTC. Its protein product is CASSWTGGVWEQFF.

The rearrangement joins TRBV11-1 to TRBJ2-6; 7 bases match TRBD1. J lost 0 bases, V lost 6 bases, and 5 bases had no gene match. The CDR3 is made up of 16 amino acids. Germline V gene lookup returns CDR1 SGHAT and CDR2 FQDESV (reference sequence). This chain's CDR3 is CASRRDSLSGANVLTF. The CDR3 coding sequence is TGTGCCAGCAGACGGGACAGCCTCTCTGGGGCCAACGTCCTGACTTTC.

This sequence joins TRBV25-1 and TRBJ1-3, with 7 bases matching TRBD1. Germline values: CDR1 MGHDK, CDR2 SYGVNS. The CDR3 runs to 14 residues. V dropped 4 bases and J dropped 3; count of bases not matched to a gene: 3. The CDR3 is CASSGQGFGNTIYF. The DNA for the CDR3 is TGTGCCAGCAGTGGACAGGGTTTTGGAAACACCATATATTTT.

V usage is TRBV11-2 and J usage is TRBJ2-5, with 8 bases lining up with TRBD1. The DNA end is a closer match to TRBJ2-7, so the J assignment may be wrong. CDR3 length: 15 amino acids. Germline assignment: CDR1 SGHAT and CDR2 FQNNGV. The CDR3 bases are TGTGCCAGCAGCTATTACAGGGGGACGCACTACGAGCAGTACTTC. Encoded protein: CASSYYRGTHYEQYF.

This sequence joins TRBV7-3 and TRBJ2-1; no clear D. With 1 base removed from V and 3 bases from J, the gap between germline ends came to 10 bases. CDR3 length equals 15 residues. The germline gives CDR1 SGHTA, CDR2 FQGTGA. CDR3 DNA sequence: TGTGCCAGCAGCTTAATGGGTACACTCTACAATGAGCAGTTCTTC. This codes for CASSLMGTLYNEQFF. Complete variable domain (other parts from reference TRBV7-3 and TRBJ2-1): GAGVSQTPSNKVTEKGKYVELRCDPISGHTALYWYRQSLGQGPEFLIYFQGTGAADDSGLPNDRFFAVRPEGSVSTLKIQRTERGDSAVYLCASSLMGTLYNEQFFGPGTRLTVL.

The rearrangement links TRBV4-1 to TRBJ2-7, with D possibly being TRBD2 (7 bases). CDR1 is MGHRA and CDR2 is YSYEKL in the germline V gene. V was clipped by 5 bases and J by 4 bases, with 18 bases between them. This CDR3 has 15 amino acids. The CDR3 DNA reads as TGCGCCAGCAGCTTACTAGGGGGGGGGTTATACGAGCAGTACTTC. It translates to CASSLLGGGLYEQYF.

This clonotype was recorded a few times. The chain joins TRBV9 to TRBJ2-3; D perhaps matches TRBD1 (5 bases). Trimming removed 2 bases at V and 0 bases at J, with 10 bases between. The length of the CDR3 is 15 residues. CDR1 SGDLS and CDR2 YYNGEE come from the germline V gene. DNA of the CDR3: TGTGCCAGCAGCGTGCAGGGCTTGAGCACAGATACGCAGTATTTT. Its protein product is CASSVQGLSTDTQYF.

This clonotype was seen only a few times. The J gene is TRBJ1-1, the V gene TRBV12-3 or TRBV12-4; D ambiguous. V shed 8 bases and J shed 0 bases, with 7 bases lying between them. The CDR3 extends over 12 amino acids. The CDR3: CASHQVNTEAFF. The CDR3 DNA follows: TGTGCCAGCCATCAGGTGAACACTGAAGCTTTCTTT.

In regard to this clonotype: Mismatch with germline at one junction end may stem from a read error. The V and J genes are TRBV7-9 and TRBJ2-1; 7 positions match TRBD1. Germline values: CDR1 SEHNR, CDR2 FQNEAQ (reference sequence). CDR3 size: 16 residues. This CDR3 reads CASSLELTGSSNEQFF. The CDR3 bases are TGTGCCAGCAGCTTAGAACTGACAGGGTCCTCCAATGAGCAGTTCTTC.

The V and J genes are TRBV12-3 or TRBV12-4 and TRBJ1-1; D perhaps matches TRBD1 (6 bases). V lost 3 bases and J lost 3, with 11 bases in between. This CDR3 is 14 amino acids long. The DNA for the CDR3 is TGTGCCAGCAGTTTCGGGGGCGCGGACACTGAAGCTTTCTTT. Protein sequence: CASSFGGADTEAFF.

This clonotype was detected only a few times. The chain has TRBV12-3 or TRBV12-4 and TRBJ1-2, with D possibly TRBD1 on 6 matching bases. The V and J ends lost 1 base and 7 bases respectively, with 10 bases between them. The CDR3 covers 13 residues. The CDR3 reads CASSLGWGLGYTF. The CDR3 DNA reads TGTGCCAGCAGTTTAGGATGGGGGCTTGGCTACACCTTC.

The V gene is TRBV10-1, the J gene TRBJ2-4, with D perhaps assigned TRBD1 or TRBD2 (6 bases each). CDR1 and CDR2 (germline): WNHNN, SYGVQD (reference sequence). CDR3 length equals 15 residues. V was trimmed by 2 bases and J by 3 bases, leaving 11 bases between them. CDR3 in DNA: TGCGCCAGCAGTGAGACTGAGGGGGGCAAAAACATTCAGTACTTC. Translation gives CASSETEGGKNIQYF.

This clonotype was observed a handful of times. The chain uses TRBV20-1 and TRBJ2-1, with 7 bases matching TRBD1. The length of the CDR3 is 15 residues. V lost 6 bases, J lost 0 bases, and 8 bases stayed unmatched. Germline CDR1 is DFQATT and CDR2 is SNEGSKA (reference sequence). For the CDR3, the DNA is TGCAGTGCGTCGACAGGGCTCAGCTCCTACAATGAGCAGTTCTTC. Protein: CSASTGLSSYNEQFF.

This clonotype was observed a handful of times. This sequence joins TRBV20-1 and TRBJ2-5; possibly TRBD1 for D (6 bases). Judging by the DNA end, TRBJ2-1 fits better; the J call may be wrong. Germline assignment: CDR1 DFQATT and CDR2 SNEGSKA (reference sequence). The CDR3 runs 13 residues. CDR3 region: CSATQGSYNEQFF. The CDR3 DNA sequence: TGCAGTGCTACACAGGGAAGCTACAATGAGCAGTTCTTC.

This clonotype was seen only a few times. V gene TRBV5-1 combines with J gene TRBJ1-6; the D gene is possibly TRBD1 (6 bases). The germline V and J ends were trimmed by 4 bases and 0 bases, with 11 bases remaining between them. CDR3 size: 16 residues. Germline CDR1 reads SGHRS; CDR2 reads YFSETQ. CDR3 sequence: CASSATGSSYNSPLHF. The CDR3 DNA sequence: TGCGCCAGCAGCGCTACAGGGAGCTCCTATAATTCACCCCTCCACTTT.

The V and J genes are TRBV12-3 or TRBV12-4 and TRBJ2-1; 9 bases align to TRBD2. The J segment lost 8 bases and the V segment lost 4 bases, leaving 12 bases of the junction unmatched. CDR3 length: 16 amino acids. CDR3 loop: CASSSLAGLTRDEQFF. The CDR3 DNA is TGTGCCAGCAGTTCACTAGCGGGCCTTACTAGGGATGAGCAGTTCTTC.

The CDR3 sequence: CASSLPGQRLLTYNEQFF. The CDR3 nucleotides are TGTGCCAGCAGCTTACCGGGACAGCGCTTGCTCACCTACAATGAGCAGTTCTTC. This chain joins TRBV7-9 and TRBJ2-1, with 7 bases aligning to TRBD1. V lost 2 bases and J lost 2; bases outside the gene matches: 12. The germline V gene encodes CDR1 SEHNR and CDR2 FQNEAQ (reference sequence). This CDR3 is built from 18 residues.

This clonotype was observed a handful of times. The chain has TRBV7-8 and TRBJ2-2, with a tentative D call TRBD1 (6 bases). The V end lost 4 bases, the J end lost 1 base, and 13 bases lay between the germline ends. CDR3 size: 16 residues. The germline V gene has CDR1 SGHVS and CDR2 FQNEAQ. CDR3 loop: CASSSFRDKNTGELFF. DNA of the CDR3: TGTGCCAGCAGCTCCTTCCGGGACAAGAACACCGGGGAGCTGTTTTTT.

CDR3 nucleotide sequence: TGTGCCAGCATGGAGGCAGGCCCCTACGAGCAGTACTTC. Amino acids: CASMEAGPYEQYF. The rearrangement joins TRBV6-2 or TRBV6-3 to TRBJ2-5, with D maybe TRBD2 (5 bases). The J call may be wrong; the DNA end is better matched by TRBJ2-7. There are 13 residues in the CDR3. From germline, CDR1 is MNHEY and CDR2 SVGEGT.

The genes are TRBV6-6 and TRBJ2-3; TRBD2 aligns across 7 bases. V dropped 4 bases and J dropped 2; count of bases not matched to a gene: 12. CDR1 and CDR2 (germline): MNHNY, SVGAGI (reference sequence). This CDR3 has 17 residues. The CDR3 loop is CASSFLAVPNITDTQYF. CDR3 in DNA: TGTGCCAGCAGTTTCCTAGCGGTCCCTAATATCACAGATACGCAGTATTTT.

This chain uses TRBV2 with TRBJ2-5, with 7 bases identical to TRBD2. The CDR3 length is 15 residues. After removal of 3 bases from V and 1 base from J, the junction contained 5 bases not matched to a gene. Germline lookup yields CDR1 SNHLY and CDR2 FYNNEI. This CDR3 reads CASSDLLAVQETQYF. CDR3 nucleotides: TGTGCCAGCAGTGACCTGCTAGCGGTCCAAGAGACCCAGTACTTC.

The V and J genes are TRBV3-1 and TRBJ1-5; 7 positions agree with TRBD1. This CDR3 spans 15 amino acids. Germline V gene data show CDR1 as LGHDT and CDR2 as YNNKEL (reference sequence). Losses at the gene ends were 1 base for V and 8 bases for J; bases not matched to a gene: 8. In DNA form, the CDR3 reads TGTGCCAGCAGCCAAGGGGGCAGGGGGATGGAGCCCCAGCATTTT. Encoded protein: CASSQGGRGMEPQHF.

The chain joins TRBV2 to TRBJ2-1, with 11 bases lining up with TRBD2. This CDR3 region has 18 residues. After removal of 3 bases from V and 3 bases from J, the junction contained 10 bases not matched to a gene. CDR1 and CDR2 from the germline V gene are SNHLY and FYNNEI. The CDR3 spells CASSDVLAGGLYYNEQFF. DNA of the CDR3: TGTGCCAGCAGTGATGTCCTAGCGGGAGGTTTGTACTACAATGAGCAGTTCTTC.

This clonotype occurred a few times. The chain links TRBV29-1 to TRBJ2-5, with a weak D call TRBD1 (5 bases). With 4 bases removed from V and 5 bases from J, the gap between germline ends came to 11 bases. This CDR3 region has 12 residues. Germline CDR1 reads SQVTM; CDR2 reads ANQGSEA. The CDR3 loop reads CSVVWGSETQYF. The CDR3 DNA reads TGCAGCGTTGTCTGGGGCAGCGAGACCCAGTACTTC.

The chain recombines TRBV7-9 with TRBJ2-1; possibly TRBD1 for D (6 bases). The CDR3 length is 15 residues. The germline gives CDR1 SEHNR, CDR2 FQNEAQ (reference sequence). With 5 bases removed from V and 8 bases from J, the gap between germline ends came to 19 bases. CDR3 in DNA: TGTGCCAGCAGCCCTCCGGGACACCCTCCGCATGAGCAGTTCTTC. Residues: CASSPPGHPPHEQFF.

A few counts support this clonotype. CDR3 residues: CASSARDTNQETQYF. The CDR3 DNA follows: TGTGCCAGCAGCGCCCGGGACACAAATCAAGAGACCCAGTACTTC. The chain employs TRBV13 and TRBJ2-1; D may be TRBD1 (6 bases). The DNA end lines up better with TRBJ2-5; the J call may be wrong. The CDR3 is 15 amino acids. Per germline, CDR1 PRHDT and CDR2 FYEKMQ (reference sequence).

This clonotype was picked up a small number of times. V is TRBV7-8 and J is TRBJ1-4; possibly TRBD1 for D (6 bases). Germline V CDR1 and CDR2: SGHVS, FQNEAQ. The CDR3 covers 15 residues. V was cut by 2 bases and J by 13 bases, with 20 bases left in between. The CDR3 nucleotides are TGTGCCAGCAGCTTATTCGACAGGCCCCCGCTGAGACTGTTTTTT. Its protein is CASSLFDRPPLRLFF.

The table lists this clonotype with a few counts. V is TRBV6-6 and J is TRBJ2-1; 7 bases agree with TRBD1. The germline CDR1 and CDR2 sequences are MNHNY and SVGAGI (reference sequence). The CDR3 covers 13 residues. Trimming at V came to 1 base and at J to 7 bases, leaving 1 base not matched to a gene. The CDR3 spells CASSYYRGNEQFF. In nucleotides, the CDR3 is TGTGCCAGCAGTTACTACAGGGGAAATGAGCAGTTCTTC.

This clonotype was seen more than once but under ten times. The DNA for the CDR3 is TGTGCCACCAGCAGCGAGACAGGGAGCGTTGGCGGCACCGAACCCCTCCACTTT. Residues: CATSSETGSVGGTEPLHF. The chain employs TRBV15 and TRBJ1-6; 7 nucleotides line up with TRBD1. Per germline, CDR1 LNHNV and CDR2 YYDKDF (reference sequence). After removal of 3 bases from V and 12 bases from J, the junction contained 20 bases not matched to a gene. This CDR3 contains 18 residues.

This chain joins TRBV20-1 and TRBJ2-7, with D possibly TRBD2 on 7 matching bases. Germline-derived CDR1 and CDR2 are DFQATT and SNEGSKA (reference sequence). The CDR3 runs to 13 residues. V was pared by 6 bases and J by 1 base, with 13 bases between. The CDR3 loop reads CSAPGGQSYEQYF. The DNA of the CDR3 is TGCAGTGCCCCGGGGGGACAATCCTACGAGCAGTACTTC.